A selection of T cell receptor beta chains follows, all from one sample in a study of T cells after yellow fever vaccination. TCRdb re-called the 5' RACE reads through MiXCR, storing one row per CDR3 protein. The sample holds approximately 550,000 distinct CDR3 sequences; 15% to 20% are singletons and the top ten take roughly an eighth. The sample in question was PBMCs, obtained 15 days after the yellow fever booster vaccination. All receptors come from a man aged 25 to 40 who received the YFV17D yellow fever vaccine. CDR3s include the opening cysteine and the closing phenylalanine or tryptophan. A D gene is named only where the DNA matches it firmly. Expanded clones are given a class, and other clones once, few, many or no size at all.

v_call: TRBV7-2; d_call: TRBD2; clone_size: -; j_call: TRBJ2-3; cdr3_nt: TGTGCCAGCAGCTTAAGGGGACTAGCGGGAGCAGATACGCAGTATTTT; cdr3_aa: CASSLRGLAGADTQYF
v_call: TRBV11-2; d_call: -; clone_size: -; j_call: TRBJ1-1; cdr3_nt: TGTGCCAGCAGCTCAACACAGGGAGCCACTGAAGCTTTCTTT; cdr3_aa: CASSSTQGATEAFF
v_call: TRBV7-2; d_call: -; clone_size: few; j_call: TRBJ2-1; cdr3_nt: TGTGCCAGCAGCCCAGGACCAAACAACGTGGGGCAGTTCTTC; cdr3_aa: CASSPGPNNVGQFF
v_call: TRBV3-1; d_call: TRBD1; clone_size: few; j_call: TRBJ1-1; cdr3_nt: TGTGCCAGCAGCCCCCGGACAGGGAGGGCTATGGGCACTGAAGCTTTCTTT; cdr3_aa: CASSPRTGRAMGTEAFF
v_call: TRBV4-3; d_call: -; clone_size: few; j_call: TRBJ1-1; cdr3_nt: TGCGCCAGCAGCCAAGTTGTCGGGGCCAGCGAAGCTTTCTTT; cdr3_aa: CASSQVVGASEAFF
v_call: TRBV20-1; d_call: TRBD2; clone_size: -; j_call: TRBJ2-3; cdr3_nt: TGCAGTGCTATAGCGGGAACGTCGGATACGCAGTATTTT; cdr3_aa: CSAIAGTSDTQYF
v_call: TRBV5-6; d_call: -; clone_size: many; j_call: TRBJ1-1; cdr3_nt: TGTGCCAGCAGCTTGACCGCGAGCGCTGAAGCTTTCTTT; cdr3_aa: CASSLTASAEAFF
v_call: TRBV12-3/TRBV12-4; d_call: -; clone_size: few; j_call: TRBJ1-3; cdr3_nt: TGTGCCAGCAGGTTGAAGGGAGCTGGAAACACCATATATTTT; cdr3_aa: CASRLKGAGNTIYF
v_call: TRBV20-1; d_call: -; clone_size: many; j_call: TRBJ2-7; cdr3_nt: TGCAGTGCTAGGACTACCTACGAGCAGTACTTC; cdr3_aa: CSARTTYEQYF
v_call: TRBV4-2; d_call: TRBD2; clone_size: -; j_call: TRBJ2-5; cdr3_nt: TGTGCCAGCAGCCAAGATCTCCGCGGGGAGGGAGAGACCCAGTACTTC; cdr3_aa: CASSQDLRGEGETQYF
v_call: TRBV9; d_call: TRBD1; clone_size: few; j_call: TRBJ2-1; cdr3_nt: TGTGCCAGCAGCGCAGGGGGACGGGGCTCCTACAATGAGCAGTTCTTC; cdr3_aa: CASSAGGRGSYNEQFF
v_call: TRBV7-9; d_call: TRBD2; clone_size: few; j_call: TRBJ2-1; cdr3_nt: TGTGCCAGCAGCTTAGCGGGAGGGAGGGATGAGCAGTTCTTC; cdr3_aa: CASSLAGGRDEQFF
v_call: TRBV7-2; d_call: -; clone_size: few; j_call: TRBJ2-2; cdr3_nt: TGTGCCAGCACCGATTATCGCGTGGAGCTGTTTTTT; cdr3_aa: CASTDYRVELFF
v_call: TRBV9; d_call: TRBD2; clone_size: -; j_call: TRBJ2-7; cdr3_nt: TGTGCCAGCAGCGTAGGGGAGACTAGCGGACCCTACGAGCAGTACTTC; cdr3_aa: CASSVGETSGPYEQYF
v_call: TRBV7-2; d_call: -; clone_size: -; j_call: TRBJ2-5; cdr3_nt: TGTGCCAGCCGGACGGGATATGACGGAGAGACCCAGTACTTC; cdr3_aa: CASRTGYDGETQYF
v_call: TRBV5-1; d_call: TRBD2; clone_size: -; j_call: TRBJ2-1; cdr3_nt: TGCGCCAGCGGGACTAGCCCATACAATGAGCAGTTCTTC; cdr3_aa: CASGTSPYNEQFF
v_call: TRBV2; d_call: TRBD1; clone_size: few; j_call: TRBJ2-7; cdr3_nt: TGTGCCAGCAGCGTACAGGGGGCGAGCTCGAGTGAGCAGTACTTC; cdr3_aa: CASSVQGASSSEQYF